This TCR beta chain was documented in a study of T-cell memory formation after mild COVID-19. Study details: TCR clusters largely stayed donor specific.

From the 5' RACE reads, TCRdb called clonotypes with MiXCR, one entry per CDR3 protein. The data hold 530,000 or so distinct CDR3 sequences, with about 18% observed a single time. Broader study findings: CD4/CD8 balance held among clones contracting day 15 to 85, and later expanders leaned CD4+.

The CDR3 contains 15 residues. The germline gives CDR1 WSHSY, CDR2 SAAADI. Losses at the gene ends were 7 bases for V and 1 base for J; bases not matched to a gene: 5. This clonotype was observed a few times. The antigen remains undetermined. The chain is built from TRBV10-2 and TRBJ2-3, with TRBD2 matching 10 bases. The origin of this receptor is an adult woman who had mild COVID-19 (a few samples of this study predate the infection). Cell type and time point are not known. The material sequenced was PBMCs or a T cell subset sorted from them (not recorded which). The CDR3 here is CASTLAGVGTDTQYF. The CDR3 DNA follows: TGCGCCAGCACCCTAGCGGGAGTCGGCACAGATACGCAGTATTTT.